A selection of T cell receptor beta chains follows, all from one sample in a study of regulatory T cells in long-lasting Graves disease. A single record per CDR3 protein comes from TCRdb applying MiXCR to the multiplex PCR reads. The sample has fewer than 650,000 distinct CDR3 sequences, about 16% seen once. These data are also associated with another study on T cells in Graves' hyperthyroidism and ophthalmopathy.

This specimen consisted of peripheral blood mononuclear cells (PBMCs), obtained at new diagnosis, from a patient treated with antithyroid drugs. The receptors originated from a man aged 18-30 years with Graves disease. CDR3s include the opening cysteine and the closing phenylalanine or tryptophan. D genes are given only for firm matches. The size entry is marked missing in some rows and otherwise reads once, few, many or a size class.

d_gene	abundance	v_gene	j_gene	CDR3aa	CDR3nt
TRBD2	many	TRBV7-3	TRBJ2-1	CASSRGTSGPYNEQFF	TGTGCCAGCAGCCGAGGGACTAGCGGACCCTACAATGAGCAGTTCTTC
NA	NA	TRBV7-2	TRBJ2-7	CASSPQRYEQYF	TGTGCCAGCAGTCCACAAAGGTACGAGCAGTACTTC
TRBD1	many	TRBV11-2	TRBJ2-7	CASRTTGTGVEQYF	TGTGCCAGCAGAACTACCGGGACAGGGGTGGAGCAGTACTTC
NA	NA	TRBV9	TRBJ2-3	CASSPDWGQSADTQYF	TGTGCCAGCAGCCCCGACTGGGGGCAGTCGGCAGATACGCAGTATTTT
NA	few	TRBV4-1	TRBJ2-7	CASSQGTVYEQYF	TGCGCCAGCAGCCAAGGGACAGTCTACGAGCAGTACTTC
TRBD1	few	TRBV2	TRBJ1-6	CASSGWTGQKAPLHF	TGTGCCAGCAGTGGATGGACAGGCCAAAAGGCACCCCTCCACTTT
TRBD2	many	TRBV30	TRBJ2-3	CAWSVREGDTQYF	TGTGCCTGGAGTGTGCGGGAGGGGGATACGCAGTATTTT
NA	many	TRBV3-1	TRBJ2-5	CASSQDAGAGGTQYF	TGTGCCAGCAGCCAAGATGCCGGGGCTGGAGGGACCCAGTACTTC
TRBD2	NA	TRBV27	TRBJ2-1	CASSPRSREGGNEQFF	TGTGCCAGCAGCCCGCGGTCGCGGGAGGGCGGCAATGAGCAGTTCTTC
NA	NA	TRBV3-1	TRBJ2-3	CASSPVVGQGKNTQYF	TGTGCCAGCAGCCCTGTGGTTGGGCAGGGAAAAAATACGCAGTATTTT
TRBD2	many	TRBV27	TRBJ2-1	CASGKTGAGGGSNEQFF	TGTGCCAGCGGAAAAACGGGGGCGGGAGGAGGTAGTAATGAGCAGTTCTTC